Each of the 6 T cell receptor beta chains below was sequenced from the same sample in a study of blood T cell repertoires in COVID-19. Sequencing was performed with immunoSEQ multiplex PCR; in TCRdb, only in-frame clones are kept and a portion is missing. This table holds hundreds of thousands of clones, around 90% found once. The source material was peripheral blood. These receptors all come from a human donor in a cohort sampled during active COVID-19.

The V gene is TRBV2, the J gene TRBJ2-2; perhaps TRBD2 as D (6 bases). This CDR3 is built from 13 residues. V was clipped by 6 bases and J by 7 bases, with 12 bases between them. Germline V gives CDR1 SNHLY, CDR2 FYNNEI. Written as DNA, the CDR3 is TGTGCCAGCAGGTCAGACGGGGGCGGGGAGCTGTTTTTT. As protein: CASRSDGGGELFF.

This chain joins TRBV3-1 (or the pseudogene TRBV3-2) and TRBJ1-2, with D perhaps matching TRBD1 (6 bases). Germline assignment: CDR1 LGHDT and CDR2 YNNKEL (reference sequence). The CDR3 consists of 14 residues. V lost 4 bases, J lost 4 bases, and 13 bases lay in between. The CDR3 is CASSLRTESYGYTF. CDR3 sequence (DNA): TGTGCCAGCAGCCTCCGGACAGAGTCCTATGGCTACACCTTC.

This sequence joins TRBV15 and TRBJ1-4; maybe TRBD1 (5 bases). CDR3 length equals 16 residues. V lost 3 bases and J 10 bases, leaving 21 bases between the germline ends. CDR1 LNHNV and CDR2 YYDKDF come from the germline V gene (reference sequence). DNA of the CDR3: TGTGCCACCAGCAGGGAGGGGACTCGGGCCCAGACAAAACTGTTTTTT. This encodes CATSREGTRAQTKLFF.

The chain recombines TRBV11-2 with TRBJ1-1, with a tentative D call TRBD1 (5 bases). V was trimmed by 0 bases and J by 0 bases, leaving 8 bases between them. This CDR3 is built from 15 residues. Germline V gene sequence: CDR1 SGHAT, CDR2 FQNNGV. The CDR3 loop reads CASSLEGAVNTEAFF. DNA of the CDR3: TGTGCCAGCAGCTTAGAAGGGGCAGTGAACACTGAAGCTTTCTTT.

The rearrangement links TRBV21-1 to TRBJ1-1; TRBD1, the table's D call, was not compared with the DNA. TRBV21-1 is a pseudogene segment. The CDR3 contains 13 residues. For the CDR3, the DNA is TGTGCCAGCAGCGCGAAATCCGGGACAGGAGCTTTCTTT. Translation: CASSAKSGTGAFF.

This chain joins TRBV23-1 and TRBJ1-3; no firm D call. TRBV23-1 is an ORF, with its function uncertain. Trimming shortened V by 0 bases and J by 2 bases, and 11 bases separated the two germline ends. The CDR3 covers 16 residues. The CDR3 DNA reads TGCGCCAGCAGTCAATCGACATCCAGGCCTGGAAACACCATATATTTT. This codes for CASSQSTSRPGNTIYF.